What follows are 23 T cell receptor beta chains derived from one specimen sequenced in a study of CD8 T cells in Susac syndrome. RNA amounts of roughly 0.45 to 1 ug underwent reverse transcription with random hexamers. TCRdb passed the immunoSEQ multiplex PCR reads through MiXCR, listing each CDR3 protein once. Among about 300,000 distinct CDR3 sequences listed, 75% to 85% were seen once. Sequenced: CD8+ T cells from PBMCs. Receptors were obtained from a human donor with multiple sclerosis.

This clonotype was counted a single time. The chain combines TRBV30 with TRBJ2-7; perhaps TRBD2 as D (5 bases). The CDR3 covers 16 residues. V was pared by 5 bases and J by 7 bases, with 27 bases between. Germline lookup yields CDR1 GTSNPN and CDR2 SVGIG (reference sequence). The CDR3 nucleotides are TGTGCCTGGCGACAAGACCCCGCAGAGGGAAAGAGAGAGCAGTACTTC. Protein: CAWRQDPAEGKREQYF.

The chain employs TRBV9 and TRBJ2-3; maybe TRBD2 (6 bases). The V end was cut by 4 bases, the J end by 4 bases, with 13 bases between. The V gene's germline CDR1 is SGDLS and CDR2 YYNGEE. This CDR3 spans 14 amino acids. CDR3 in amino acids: CASSPRLDPDTQYF. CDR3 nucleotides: TGTGCCAGCAGCCCCCGACTAGACCCAGATACGCAGTATTTT.

CDR3: CASSFWGYDGYTF. The CDR3 coding sequence is TGTGCCAGCAGTTTTTGGGGATATGATGGCTACACCTTC. The rearrangement joins TRBV12-3 or TRBV12-4 to TRBJ1-2; no firm D call. V gave up 3 bases and J gave up 6 bases, with 11 bases separating them. There are 13 residues in the CDR3.

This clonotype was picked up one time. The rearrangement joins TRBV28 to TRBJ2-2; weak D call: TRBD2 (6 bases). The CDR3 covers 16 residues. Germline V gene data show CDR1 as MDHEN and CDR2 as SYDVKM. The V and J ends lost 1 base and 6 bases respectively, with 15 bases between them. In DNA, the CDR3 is TGTGCCAGCAGTTTATCGGTCTCGGGGGTCGCCGGGGAGCTGTTTTTT. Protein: CASSLSVSGVAGELFF.

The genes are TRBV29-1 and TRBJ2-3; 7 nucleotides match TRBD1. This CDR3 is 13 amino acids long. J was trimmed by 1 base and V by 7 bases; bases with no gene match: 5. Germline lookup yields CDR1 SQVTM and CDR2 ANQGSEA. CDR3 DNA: TGCAGCGCACCTGACAGGGGCACAGATACGCAGTATTTT. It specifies CSAPDRGTDTQYF.

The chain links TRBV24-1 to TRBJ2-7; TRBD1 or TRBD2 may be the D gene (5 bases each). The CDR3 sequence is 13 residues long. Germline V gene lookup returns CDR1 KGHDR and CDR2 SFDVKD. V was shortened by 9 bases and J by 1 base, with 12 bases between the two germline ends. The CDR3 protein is CATEGRESYEQYF. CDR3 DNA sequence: TGTGCCACCGAGGGCAGGGAGTCCTACGAGCAGTACTTC.

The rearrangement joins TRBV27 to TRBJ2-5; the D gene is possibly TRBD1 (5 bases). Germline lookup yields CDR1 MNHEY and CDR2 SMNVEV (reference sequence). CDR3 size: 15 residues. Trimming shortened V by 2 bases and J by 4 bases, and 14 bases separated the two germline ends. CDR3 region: CASSLERGQGETQYF. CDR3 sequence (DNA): TGTGCCAGCAGTTTAGAAAGGGGCCAGGGAGAGACCCAGTACTTC.

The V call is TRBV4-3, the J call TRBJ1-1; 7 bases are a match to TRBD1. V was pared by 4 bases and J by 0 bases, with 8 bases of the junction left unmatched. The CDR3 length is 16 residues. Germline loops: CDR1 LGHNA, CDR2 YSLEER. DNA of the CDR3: TGCGCCAGCAGCCCTGACAGGGCGGGAATGAACACTGAAGCTTTCTTT. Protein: CASSPDRAGMNTEAFF.

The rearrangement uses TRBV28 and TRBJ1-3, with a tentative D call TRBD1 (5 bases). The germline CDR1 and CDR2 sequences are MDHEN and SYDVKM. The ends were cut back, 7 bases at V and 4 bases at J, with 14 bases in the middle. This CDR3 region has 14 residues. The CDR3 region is CASMGLSWGNTIYF. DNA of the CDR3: TGTGCCAGCATGGGACTATCTTGGGGAAACACCATATATTTT.

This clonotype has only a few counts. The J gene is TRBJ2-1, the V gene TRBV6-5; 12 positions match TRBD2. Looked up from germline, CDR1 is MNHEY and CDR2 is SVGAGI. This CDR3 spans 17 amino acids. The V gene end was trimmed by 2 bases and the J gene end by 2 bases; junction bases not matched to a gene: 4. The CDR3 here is CASSYGPSGRAYNEQFF. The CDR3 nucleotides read TGTGCCAGCAGTTACGGGCCTAGCGGGAGGGCCTACAATGAGCAGTTCTTC.

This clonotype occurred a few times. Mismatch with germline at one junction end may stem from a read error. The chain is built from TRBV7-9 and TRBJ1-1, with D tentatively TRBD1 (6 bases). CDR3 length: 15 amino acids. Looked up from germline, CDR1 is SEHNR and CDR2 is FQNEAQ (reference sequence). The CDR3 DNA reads TGTGCCAGCAGTTTAGGGCAGGGGTCGAACACTGAAGCTTTCTTT. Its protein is CASSLGQGSNTEAFF.

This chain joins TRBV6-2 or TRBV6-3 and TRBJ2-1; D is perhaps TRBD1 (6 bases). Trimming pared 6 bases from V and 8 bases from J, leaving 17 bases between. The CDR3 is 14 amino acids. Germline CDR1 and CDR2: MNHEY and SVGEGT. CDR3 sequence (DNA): TGTGCCAGCAGCTACAGTTACAGGGCGGATGAGCAGTTCTTC. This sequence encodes CASSYSYRADEQFF.

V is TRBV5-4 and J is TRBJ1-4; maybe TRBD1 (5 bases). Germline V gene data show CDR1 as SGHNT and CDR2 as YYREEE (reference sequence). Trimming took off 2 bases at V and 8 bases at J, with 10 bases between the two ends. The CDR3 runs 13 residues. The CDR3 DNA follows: TGTGCCAGCAGCTTCGGGGGTGGGGAAAAACTGTTTTTT. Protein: CASSFGGGEKLFF.

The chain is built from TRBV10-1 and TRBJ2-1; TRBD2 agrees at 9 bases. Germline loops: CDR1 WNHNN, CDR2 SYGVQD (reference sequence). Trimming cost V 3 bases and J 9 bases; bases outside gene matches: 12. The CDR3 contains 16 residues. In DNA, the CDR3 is TGCGCCAGCAGTGAATTATTGGTAGCGGGAGTTTCTGAGCAGTTCTTC. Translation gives CASSELLVAGVSEQFF.

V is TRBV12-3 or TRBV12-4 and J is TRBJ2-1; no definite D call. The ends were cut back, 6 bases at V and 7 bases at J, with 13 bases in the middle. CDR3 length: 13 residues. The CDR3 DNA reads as TGTGCCAGCAGCTTCGGCCCGGATAATGAGCAGTTCTTC. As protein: CASSFGPDNEQFF.

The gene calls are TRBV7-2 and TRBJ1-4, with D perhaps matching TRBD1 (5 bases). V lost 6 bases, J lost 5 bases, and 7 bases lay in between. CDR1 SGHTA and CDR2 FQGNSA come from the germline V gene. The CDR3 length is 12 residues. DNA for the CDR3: TGTGCCAGCAGGGGGGGAAATGAAAAACTGTTTTTT. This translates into CASRGGNEKLFF.

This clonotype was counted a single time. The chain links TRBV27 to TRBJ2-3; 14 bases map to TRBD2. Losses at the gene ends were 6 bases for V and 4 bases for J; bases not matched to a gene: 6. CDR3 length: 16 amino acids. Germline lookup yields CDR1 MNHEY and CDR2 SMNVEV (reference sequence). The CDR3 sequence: CASSLGLAGVSDTQYF. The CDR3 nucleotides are TGTGCCAGCAGCCTGGGACTAGCGGGGGTATCAGATACGCAGTATTTT.

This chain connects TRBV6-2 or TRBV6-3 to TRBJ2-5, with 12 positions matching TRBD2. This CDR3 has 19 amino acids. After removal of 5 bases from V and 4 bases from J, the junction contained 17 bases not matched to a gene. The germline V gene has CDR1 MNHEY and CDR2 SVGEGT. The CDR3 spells CASSLYALLAGGPRETQYF. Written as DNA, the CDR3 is TGTGCCAGCAGTCTATACGCTCTCCTAGCGGGAGGGCCACGAGAGACCCAGTACTTC.

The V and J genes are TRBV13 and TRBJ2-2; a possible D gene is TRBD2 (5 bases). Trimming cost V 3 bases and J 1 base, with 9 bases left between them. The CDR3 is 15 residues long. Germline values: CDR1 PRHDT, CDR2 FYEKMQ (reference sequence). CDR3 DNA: TGTGCCAGCAGCTTTGTCGGGATGAACACCGGGGAGCTGTTTTTT. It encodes CASSFVGMNTGELFF.

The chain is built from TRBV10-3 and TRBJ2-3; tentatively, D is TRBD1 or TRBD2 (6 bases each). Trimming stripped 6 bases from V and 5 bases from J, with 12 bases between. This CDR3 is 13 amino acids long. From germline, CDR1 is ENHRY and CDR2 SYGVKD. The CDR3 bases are TGTGCCATCAGACCGGGGGCCCAAGATACGCAGTATTTT. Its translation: CAIRPGAQDTQYF.

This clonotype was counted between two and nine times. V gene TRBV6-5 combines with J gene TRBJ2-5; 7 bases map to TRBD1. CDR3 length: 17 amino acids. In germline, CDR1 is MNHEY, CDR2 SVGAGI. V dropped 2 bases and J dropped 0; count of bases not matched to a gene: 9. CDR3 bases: TGTGCCAGCAGTTACCCTACGGACAGGTACAACCAAGAGACCCAGTACTTC. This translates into CASSYPTDRYNQETQYF.

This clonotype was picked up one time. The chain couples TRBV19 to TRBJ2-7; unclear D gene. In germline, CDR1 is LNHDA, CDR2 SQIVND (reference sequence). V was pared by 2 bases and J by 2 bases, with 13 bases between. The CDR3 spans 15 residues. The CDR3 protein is CASSITVNSPYEQYF. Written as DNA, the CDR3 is TGTGCCAGTAGTATAACGGTCAACAGTCCCTACGAGCAGTACTTC.

CDR3 in amino acids: CASSSSQGQFYEQYF. In DNA, the CDR3 is TGTGCCAGCAGCTCAAGCCAGGGACAGTTCTACGAGCAGTACTTC. The rearrangement joins TRBV7-9 to TRBJ2-7; 7 bases are shared with TRBD1. V was clipped by 4 bases and J by 3 bases; unmatched bases: 9. The germline CDR1 and CDR2 sequences are SEHNR and FQNEAQ (reference sequence). The CDR3 has 15 residues.